The T cell receptor beta chain under discussion was sequenced for a study of cytomegalovirus exposure and HLA in healthy donors (dated by TCRdb to about 2017). Notes on the research overall: An earlier analysis of several hundred of the donors reported approximately 270 Gb of sequence data and 117 million unique TCR beta sequences from approximately 180 million T cells. An early release that covered about 600 HLA-typed donors contained approximately 300 gigabases of sequencing data and tens of millions of unique TCR sequences. Of the 350 to 400 genotyped donors, over 65% fell in the genetic ancestry cluster associated with self-reported Caucasian donors. The study aimed to test whether signatures of past pathogen exposure could be identified by cataloging public T cell receptors. The T cell repertoires of some 670 subjects were profiled by immunosequencing and related to cytomegalovirus serostatus. A separate validation cohort of some 130 different subjects was used in addition to the approximately 610-subject first cohort. To predict cytomegalovirus infection status, the study combined high-throughput TCR immunosequencing, statistical association of individual TCRs with disease status, and machine learning. In a later analysis, previously published TCR beta repertoires from more than 500 donors were re-analyzed and high-resolution HLA genotyping was added so that TCR occurrence patterns could be studied. In the later analysis, no new phenotypic data were used to find candidate immune exposures; instead, reliance was placed on TCR beta sequences and their occurrence across donors. In an earlier analysis of roughly 580 of the donors, high-throughput TCR beta sequencing was used to judge whether each TCR beta V gene segment behaved as functional or pseudogenic. Donor age, sex, ethnicity and CMV serostatus were collected together with the repertoire data. Genome-wide SNP genotypes for about 55% of the 666 donors were used in a later genetic analysis, which treated that subset as a discovery cohort. Every repertoire in the discovery cohort had been generated on one and the same sequencing platform. HLA typing covered class I and class II loci at four-digit resolution. Typing coverage varied by locus: roughly 629-640 donors for A, B, C, DRB1 and DQB1; 522 for DQA1; more than 600 for DPA1; approximately 450 for DPB1. A handful of DR-DQ haplotypes were handled as single units for association and clustering because linkage in the cohort was strong. Among roughly 400 genotyped donors of the cohort, an average of around 240,000 unique TCR beta nucleotide sequences was sequenced per donor, of which approximately 19% were non-productive. Results and caveats for the whole study, not just this receptor: Linkage disequilibrium might explain the correlated functional status among segregating V segments, but an unknown experimental factor could not be ruled out. A cluster of highly shared sequence variants was judged likely to represent a technical artifact of the sequencing pipeline. According to a later analysis, TCR association rates differed among HLA loci, with DRB1 alleles showing the most associated TCRs and HLA-C alleles showing the fewest. The cohort was sequenced for TCR beta chains only, and without alpha or paired-chain data the features that could be detected were limited. Specific HLA alleles were associated with 15,000 to 20,000 TCR beta sequences at a false discovery rate of 0.05 in a later analysis. Some IMGT-functional V segments, including TRBV6-2 and TRBV6-3, could not be distinguished by the 87-base-pair reads and were therefore excluded. In a later genetic analysis, a missense DCLRE1C variant was associated with V-gene and J-gene trimming of TCR beta chains, and the association was replicated in an independent cohort. Most TCR sequences were seen in very few donors, while some public TCRs were found in many individuals. Compared with equally common non-associated chains, HLA-associated TCR beta chains in a later analysis were more clonally expanded and had lower generation probabilities. Broadly in line with IMGT annotations, most TCR beta V segments showed up in productive rearrangements about 87% or about 30% of the time in an earlier analysis of 587 of the donors. Strong co-occurrence of HLA alleles, especially DR and DQ, made assigning TCR associations to individual alleles difficult. The study gave a list of some 150 TCR beta chains associated with cytomegalovirus. In a later analysis, several top co-occurrence clusters were reported to appear linked to parvovirus B19, influenza, CMV and Epstein-Barr virus. A further reported finding was that TCR beta sequences accurately predicted the HLA-A and HLA-B alleles for most subjects in the first cohort. A later analysis found that most CMV-associated TCR beta chains appeared HLA-restricted, with HLA associations seemingly driven largely by CMV exposure. A later genetic analysis reported fewer N-insertions in productive TCRs among donors in an Asian-associated ancestry cluster than the roughly 640-donor mean. Because counts were too low, roughly 17 rarely observed V segments, including chromosome 9 orphons, were left out of the earlier analysis of 587 of the donors. Presence/absence analyses assumed roughly uniform sequencing depth across donors, an assumption that may not hold. For the cohort, immune exposure information was limited to CMV serostatus. Because HLA typing was missing for some donors at each locus, association tests included only the typed subset. The authors suggested that the approach could potentially be extended to other disease states and immunological phenotypes. Three of the identified cytomegalovirus-associated TCR beta chains were confirmed in vitro to be specific for cytomegalovirus antigens. Cytomegalovirus status was reported to be diagnosed by the classifier with high specificity and sensitivity in both the original and validation cohorts.

From the germline V gene (reference sequence), CDR1 is SGHNT and CDR2 is YYREEE. V loses 4 bases of germline sequence and J loses 2 bases, and the interval between the two ends is 19 bases. CDR3 length: 17 amino acids, cysteine to phenylalanine. Only the CDR3 part of the read is kept: 51 bases, read in frame from the first base. The cohort consisted of 600 or so healthy bone marrow donors. All cohort members were sampled while nominally healthy, although unrecorded immune exposures were likely present. Of the approximately 670 cohort members, roughly 300 had positive CMV serostatus and just over 350 had negative CMV serostatus, and CMV serostatus was not recorded for the donor. A peripheral blood sample was provided by each donor, and peripheral blood mononuclear cells were used for TCR beta sequencing. The Qiagen DNeasy Blood Extraction Kit was used to extract genomic DNA from the blood cell samples.

The method was the immunoSEQ multiplex PCR assay. For the multiplex PCR, a mixture combining 60 forward primers for TCR Vbeta segments and 13 reverse primers for TCR Jbeta segments was used. The CDR3 region of rearranged TCR beta genes was amplified from genomic DNA with a multiplex PCR assay. The Illumina HiSeq System was used to sequence the amplified TCR beta libraries as 87-base-pair reads. Processing in the source paper ran as follows. Across the 670 or so repertoires, a later analysis counted 80 million or so unique TCR beta chains, about 10 million of which were shared by at least two donors. To remove PCR and sequencing errors, raw reads were error-corrected and collapsed into unique sequences using a nearest-neighbor algorithm that merged closely related sequences. CDR3 sequences were aligned to IMGT reference sequences to assign V, D and J gene segments. For a sequence to be retained, a match of at least six nucleotides was required to both a V gene segment and a J gene segment. A rearrangement counted as productive if the CDR3 had no stop codons and remained in frame with V and J, and every other rearrangement counted as non-productive. CDR3 was defined by IMGT convention, running from the second conserved V-encoded cysteine to the conserved J-encoded phenylalanine. The earlier analysis of more than 450 of the donors excluded sequences that lacked an unambiguous match to a single V gene segment. In an earlier analysis of several hundred of the donors, V segments were called functional above 56.7% productive rearrangements and were called segregating when the between-donor standard deviation exceeded 5%. To diagnose cytomegalovirus status from the catalog of TCR beta chain sequences, a statistical classification framework was built. A later analysis assigned V and J genes by comparing TCR nucleotide sequences with IMGT/GENE-DB human TR gene sequences. In a later analysis, CDR3 sequences and most-parsimonious VDJ recombination scenarios were assigned using the TCRdist pipeline. In a later analysis, each TCR beta chain was defined by its CDR3 amino acid sequence together with its V-gene family, and reads lacking a unique V-gene family were excluded. In a later analysis, approximately 590 highly shared, low-generation-probability nucleotide sequences were removed to address suspected cross-contamination and a sequencing artifact. A later analysis calculated a clonal expansion index for each public chain from normalized within-repertoire ranks of inferred template counts. A later analysis computed generation probabilities with a VDJ recombination model fitted to out-of-frame rearrangements, and checked the results against IGoR. In a later analysis, hypergeometric tests were used to score TCR-TCR, TCR-HLA and TCR-CMV co-occurrence, with a repertoire-size bias correction applied to TCR pairs. In a later analysis, false discovery rates were estimated by permuting HLA or CMV assignments 20 times. A later analysis grouped co-occurring TCRs with DBSCAN, adding TCRdist sequence similarity when clustering within HLA-allele-positive subsets. Repertoires with fewer than 30,000 or more than 120,000 public chains were left out of co-occurrence clustering, as were four to six repertoires with anomalous nucleotide sharing. TCRdb took this table from immuneACCESS and kept in-frame rearrangements with V and J called. Such tables lack part of the clones; where checked against another copy, unresolved V genes explain under half of the gap, and the rest is unexplained. The V and J calls and clone size are taken from that table; D and trimming were inferred from the DNA. This sample gives some 140,000 clones in total; around 63% of them show up just once. The ten largest make up about 1.5% of the sample.

On this clone itself: No antigen is known for it. The record has no base qualities; no much larger clone is one base away.

This TCR was sampled from a human donor in good health. Rearrangement joined TRBV5-4 to TRBJ2-1; TRBD2 might be the D gene, on 7 matching bases. Sequencing was done on a sample of PBMCs. The nucleotides are TGTGCCAGCAGCCCTGAGGGAGGGGGAGGTGCCTACAATGAGCAGTTCTTC. Translated, it reads CASSPEGGGGAYNEQFF. Reference TRBV5-4 and TRBJ2-1 genes cover what lies past the CDR3, so the full variable domain is ETGVTQSPTHLIKTRGQQVTLRCSSQSGHNTVSWYQQALGQGPQFIFQYYREEENGRGNFPPRFSGLQFPNYSSELNVNALELDDSALYLCASSPEGGGGAYNEQFFGPGTRLTVL.